The 30 T cell receptor beta chains below were found in one sample sequenced in a study of T cells in Graves' hyperthyroidism and ophthalmopathy (dated by TCRdb to the late 2010s). Library construction relied on multiplex PCR. The instrument was an Illumina HiSeq 2000. TCR beta CDR3 regions were amplified from RNA transcripts. The first round of RT-PCR for the TCR CDR3 was performed with the HTBI primer set and the Qiagen OneStep RT-PCR kit. TCRdb reanalyzed the raw reads on its own, using fastp at Q25 for trimming and MiXCR for clone calling, and kept in-frame beta chains. Rows merge per CDR3 protein into single entries with the most common DNA and genes. Here the sample has some 580,000 distinct CDR3 sequences; about 16% occur a single time. In total, the top ten clones hold 2.5% to 4% of the sample. Input material: blood. The receptors originated from a woman aged 40 to 50 with Graves' ophthalmopathy.

The sample holds a few counts of this clonotype. The V gene is TRBV15, the J gene TRBJ2-3; 8 bases are shared with TRBD2. Germline-derived CDR1 and CDR2 are LNHNV and YYDKDF (reference sequence). After removal of 2 bases from V and 8 bases from J, the junction contained 15 bases not matched to a gene. This CDR3 has 17 residues. In DNA form, the CDR3 reads TGTGCCACCAGCAGAAATCAGAGGGGACTAGGGGTGGTTACGCAGTATTTT. Translated: CATSRNQRGLGVVTQYF.

Concerning this clonotype: A read error may explain this, as a much larger clone is one base away. The chain uses TRBV28 and TRBJ2-7; 11 bases line up with TRBD2. The CDR3 consists of 15 residues. Germline V lookup: CDR1 MDHEN, CDR2 SYDVKM. In DNA form, the CDR3 reads TGTGCCAGCACCCCGGGCGGGACTAGCGGATACGGGCAGTACTTC. It is translated as CASTPGGTSGYGQYF. The whole variable domain, remainder taken from reference TRBV28 and TRBJ2-7, is DVKVTQSSRYLVKRTGEKVFLECVQDMDHENMFWYRQDPGLGLRLIYFSYDVKMKEKGDIPEGYSVSREKKERFSLILESASTNQTSMYLCASTPGGTSGYGQYFGPGTRLTVT.

V and J are TRBV7-3 and TRBJ2-3; perhaps TRBD2 as D (6 bases). CDR1 and CDR2 from the germline V gene are SGHTA and FQGTGA. V gave up 2 bases and J gave up 4 bases, with 10 bases separating them. The CDR3 runs to 14 residues. The CDR3 sequence: CASSLGGFSDTQYF. In DNA, the CDR3 is TGTGCCAGCAGCTTAGGGGGGTTTTCAGATACGCAGTATTTT.

As concerns this clonotype: Given the absence of the conserved phenylalanine or tryptophan at the CDR3 end, a read error is likely. The chain has TRBV6-2 or TRBV6-3 and TRBJ2-2, with no clear D. The CDR3 is 14 residues long. The V gene lost 10 bases and the J gene lost 4 bases, with 16 bases spanning the gap. CDR1 is MNHEY, CDR2 SVGEGT, per germline. The CDR3 spells CATAAGQATGELFI. The CDR3 region has the DNA TGTGCCACCGCTGCCGGGCAGGCCACCGGGGAGCTGTTTATT.

This clonotype occurred a few times. The DNA for the CDR3 is TGTGCCAGTAATAGCTGGCTAGCGGGGGGTCGGAATGAGCAGTTCTTC. Amino acids: CASNSWLAGGRNEQFF. J is TRBJ2-1 and V is TRBV19; TRBD2 aligns across 11 bases. CDR1 LNHDA and CDR2 SQIVND come from the germline V gene (reference sequence). CDR3 length equals 16 residues. V lost 7 bases, J lost 7 bases, and 12 bases stayed unmatched.

V and J are TRBV19 and TRBJ2-1; 7 nucleotides line up with TRBD2. Trimming at V came to 4 bases and at J to 0 bases, leaving 6 bases not matched to a gene. CDR1 and CDR2 (germline): LNHDA, SQIVND (reference sequence). CDR3 length: 16 amino acids. CDR3 DNA sequence: TGTGCCAGTAGTAAGGCTAGCGGAAGCTCCTACAATGAGCAGTTCTTC. Translated, it gives CASSKASGSSYNEQFF. The full variable domain, in which reference TRBV19 and TRBJ2-1 provide the parts outside the CDR3, is DGGITQSPKYLFRKEGQNVTLSCEQNLNHDAMYWYRQDPGQGLRLIYYSQIVNDFQKGDIAEGYSVSREKKESFPLTVTSAQKNPTAFYLCASSKASGSSYNEQFFGPGTRLTVL.

This clonotype appeared a few times. This chain uses TRBV5-6 with TRBJ2-1; the D gene could be TRBD1 or TRBD2 (6 bases each). Germline CDR1 and CDR2: SGHDT and YYEEEE. The CDR3 sequence is 13 residues long. Trimming cost V 1 base and J 15 bases, with 17 bases left between them. The CDR3 loop is CASSLMGGLEVFF. Written as DNA, the CDR3 is TGTGCCAGCAGCTTGATGGGGGGCTTAGAGGTGTTCTTC.

This clonotype was picked up many times. This chain joins TRBV3-1 and TRBJ2-3; TRBD1 agrees at 7 bases. The germline V gene encodes CDR1 LGHDT and CDR2 YNNKEL (reference sequence). This CDR3 has 15 residues. V lost 4 bases to trimming and J lost 2 bases; unmatched junction nucleotides: 6. The CDR3 coding sequence is TGTGCCAGCAGCCCCCCGGGACAGAACACAGATACGCAGTATTTT. Amino acid sequence: CASSPPGQNTDTQYF.

This clonotype was detected ten times or more. The chain recombines TRBV30 with TRBJ1-1; possibly TRBD1 for D (5 bases). CDR3 length equals 13 residues. Germline CDR1 and CDR2: GTSNPN and SVGIG (reference sequence). Trimming stripped 1 base from V and 4 bases from J, with 10 bases between. Here the CDR3 DNA reads TGTGCCTGGAGTGGGCTGGGGGGCACTGAAGCTTTCTTT. Its protein is CAWSGLGGTEAFF.

The rearrangement uses TRBV28 and TRBJ2-5, with D maybe TRBD1 (6 bases). The CDR3 loop spans 13 amino acids. Trimming removed 5 bases from V and 3 bases from J, with 10 bases in between. Germline V gives CDR1 MDHEN, CDR2 SYDVKM. CDR3 bases: TGTGCCAGCAGTAAAGGGGGAGAAGAGACCCAGTACTTC. It is translated as CASSKGGEETQYF.

The table lists this clonotype with many counts. V is TRBV12-3 or TRBV12-4 and J is TRBJ1-1; 7 bases align to TRBD1. This CDR3 region has 14 residues. V shed 7 bases and J 1 base; nucleotides not matched to a gene: 6. The CDR3 protein is CASTDRAANTEAFF. DNA for the CDR3: TGTGCCAGCACTGACAGGGCGGCGAACACTGAAGCTTTCTTT.

This clonotype has a handful of counts. The chain has TRBV12-5 and TRBJ2-3, with D perhaps TRBD1 or TRBD2 (6 bases each). Germline loops: CDR1 LGHNT, CDR2 FRNRAP. The germline V and J ends were trimmed by 6 bases and 11 bases, with 15 bases remaining between them. This CDR3 region has 12 residues. The CDR3 is CASGDLGGGQYF. The CDR3 DNA reads as TGTGCTAGTGGCGATCTAGGAGGGGGGCAGTATTTT.

At least ten counts were recorded for this clonotype. V gene TRBV28 combines with J gene TRBJ1-1, with D unresolved. The CDR3 runs 13 residues. V dropped 2 bases and J dropped 9 bases, with 13 bases sitting between them. Germline V gene lookup returns CDR1 MDHEN and CDR2 SYDVKM. The CDR3 loop is CASSLRAPSQAFF. CDR3 nucleotide sequence: TGTGCCAGCAGTTTAAGGGCACCCTCCCAAGCTTTCTTT.

This clonotype appeared a few times. The chain couples TRBV19 to TRBJ2-2, with D unclear. The CDR3 length is 16 residues. Germline V gene lookup returns CDR1 LNHDA and CDR2 SQIVND (reference sequence). Trimming left V 3 bases short and J 0 bases short, with 11 bases between. CDR3 protein: CASSISGPPNTGELFF. CDR3 DNA sequence: TGTGCCAGTAGTATTTCAGGACCTCCGAACACCGGGGAGCTGTTTTTT.

This clonotype was detected ten times or more. The chain uses TRBV7-2 and TRBJ2-1, with 10 positions matching TRBD2. In germline, CDR1 is SGHTA, CDR2 FQGNSA. Germline trimming cut 3 bases from V and 4 bases from J; bases unmatched to any gene: 6. The CDR3 totals 16 residues. The CDR3 DNA reads as TGTGCCAGCAGCTTCTTCACTAGCGGGATTTACAATGAGCAGTTCTTC. Translation: CASSFFTSGIYNEQFF.

CDR3 region: CATWTAPNEQYF. CDR3 nucleotide sequence: TGTGCCACCTGGACAGCCCCCAACGAGCAGTACTTC. The chain recombines TRBV2 with TRBJ2-7, with D possibly matching TRBD1 (6 bases). CDR1 SNHLY and CDR2 FYNNEI come from the germline V gene. The CDR3 length is 12 residues. The V gene lost 10 bases and the J gene lost 5 bases, with 15 bases spanning the gap. Using reference TRBV2 and TRBJ2-7 for the parts outside the CDR3, the full variable domain is EPEVTQTPSHQVTQMGQEVILRCVPISNHLYFYWYRQILGQKVEFLVSFYNNEISEKSEIFDDQFSVERPDGSNFTLKIRSTKLEDSAMYFCATWTAPNEQYFGPGTRLTVT.

This clonotype was seen many times. The J gene is TRBJ2-2, the V gene TRBV11-1; D is ambiguous. Trimming left V 5 bases short and J 6 bases short, with 10 bases between. CDR1 and CDR2 from the germline V gene are SGHAT and FQDESV (reference sequence). The CDR3 has 13 amino acids. The CDR3 is CASSPARSGELFF. The CDR3 bases are TGTGCCAGCAGCCCAGCCCGTTCCGGGGAGCTGTTTTTT.

The genes are TRBV20-1 and TRBJ2-6, with D tentatively TRBD1 (6 bases). The V gene lost 0 bases and the J gene lost 4 bases, with 13 bases spanning the gap. This CDR3 is built from 16 residues. The germline V gene has CDR1 DFQATT and CDR2 SNEGSKA (reference sequence). The CDR3 bases are TGCAGTGCTAGAGACCGAAGGGGGTACGGGGCCAACGTCCTGACTTTC. Its translation is CSARDRRGYGANVLTF.

This clonotype has just a few counts. This chain joins TRBV4-1 and TRBJ2-3; 8 bases map to TRBD2. Germline assignment: CDR1 MGHRA and CDR2 YSYEKL. This CDR3 has 17 amino acids. V was clipped by 4 bases and J by 2 bases; unmatched bases: 11. CDR3 DNA sequence: TGCGCCAGCAGCCCCTGGTGGCCAGCGGGGGTCACAGATACGCAGTATTTT. Translated: CASSPWWPAGVTDTQYF.

This clonotype was picked up a small number of times. Here the CDR3 DNA reads TGCGCCAGCAGCTTGGCAGCGGGAGGGCCTACAGATACGCAGTATTTT. Protein: CASSLAAGGPTDTQYF. The chain couples TRBV5-1 to TRBJ2-3, with 10 bases identical to TRBD2. J gave up 3 bases and V 0 bases, and 4 bases lay outside the gene matches. The CDR3 runs 16 residues. The germline V gene has CDR1 SGHRS and CDR2 YFSETQ.

In its sample, this clonotype was seen many times. This sequence joins TRBV12-3 or TRBV12-4 and TRBJ1-6; possibly TRBD1 for D (5 bases). V dropped 8 bases and J dropped 5 bases, with 16 bases sitting between them. The CDR3 extends over 15 amino acids. The CDR3 DNA sequence: TGTGCCAGCGGGGCCCGGGGCGGGGATAATTCACCCCTCCACTTT. Residues: CASGARGGDNSPLHF.

Only a few counts were recorded for this clonotype. The chain carries TRBV12-3 or TRBV12-4 and TRBJ1-6; TRBD1 matches 7 bases. V trimming: 6 bases; J trimming: 9 bases; junction bases outside the gene matches: 11. The CDR3 sequence is 15 residues long. The CDR3 DNA reads as TGTGCCAGCAGCCGGGAGGGACAGACGGCTTCACCCCTCCACTTT. Translated, it gives CASSREGQTASPLHF.

The J gene is TRBJ2-7, the V gene TRBV27; TRBD1 aligns across 9 bases. The J segment lost 3 bases and the V segment lost 0 bases, leaving 3 bases of the junction unmatched. This CDR3 spans 15 amino acids. Looked up from germline, CDR1 is MNHEY and CDR2 is SMNVEV (reference sequence). Written as DNA, the CDR3 is TGTGCCAGCAGTTTATCCGGGACAGGGCGCTACGAGCAGTACTTC. Its translation: CASSLSGTGRYEQYF.

The rearrangement links TRBV19 to TRBJ2-1; D call uncertain. Germline assignment: CDR1 LNHDA and CDR2 SQIVND (reference sequence). Trimming took 4 bases from V and 8 from J, leaving 9 bases between them. There are 12 residues in the CDR3. CDR3 nucleotide sequence: TGTGCCAGTAGTACTGTTCCTCATGAGCAGTTCTTC. This encodes CASSTVPHEQFF.

The rearrangement uses TRBV19 and TRBJ1-1, with 10 bases fitting TRBD1. CDR1 LNHDA and CDR2 SQIVND come from the germline V gene (reference sequence). The CDR3 runs 18 residues. Germline trimming cut 5 bases from V and 2 bases from J; bases unmatched to any gene: 14. The CDR3 nucleotides are TGTGCCAGTAGTCGACTAACGGGACAGGGGAAAGGAAACACTGAAGCTTTCTTT. It encodes CASSRLTGQGKGNTEAFF. The full variable domain, its missing parts supplied by reference TRBV19 and TRBJ1-1, is DGGITQSPKYLFRKEGQNVTLSCEQNLNHDAMYWYRQDPGQGLRLIYYSQIVNDFQKGDIAEGYSVSREKKESFPLTVTSAQKNPTAFYLCASSRLTGQGKGNTEAFFGQGTRLTVV.

Many counts were recorded for this clonotype. J is TRBJ1-5 and V is TRBV6-1; maybe TRBD1 (5 bases). The CDR3 is 15 residues long. Deletions cut 5 bases from V and 2 bases from J, with 13 bases between. Germline CDR1 and CDR2: MNHNS and SASEGT. DNA of the CDR3: TGTGCCAGCAGTACAGGAACCCGGGGCAATCAGCCCCAGCATTTT. Protein product: CASSTGTRGNQPQHF.

The chain employs TRBV12-3 or TRBV12-4 and TRBJ1-3; TRBD1 aligns across 7 bases. There are 15 residues in the CDR3. The V gene end was trimmed by 7 bases and the J gene end by 2 bases; junction bases not matched to a gene: 8. In DNA form, the CDR3 reads TGTGCCAGCACCCCACAAGGGACAGCTGGAAACACCATATATTTT. It is translated as CASTPQGTAGNTIYF.

Many counts were recorded for this clonotype. The chain is built from TRBV6-1 and TRBJ1-5; D is unclear. The CDR3 length is 14 residues. V was trimmed by 8 bases and J by 5 bases, leaving 16 bases between them. Germline V gives CDR1 MNHNS, CDR2 SASEGT. The CDR3: CASSEGRWDQPQHF. The CDR3 DNA reads TGTGCCAGCTCTGAGGGTAGGTGGGATCAGCCCCAGCATTTT.

This clonotype was found many times. The rearrangement joins TRBV27 to TRBJ2-4; D possibly corresponds to TRBD1 (6 bases). The length of the CDR3 is 14 residues. Germline V gives CDR1 MNHEY, CDR2 SMNVEV (reference sequence). V was cut by 6 bases and J by 6 bases, with 15 bases left in between. CDR3 DNA sequence: TGTGCCAGCAGCCTAGGGGGTATGGGAAACATTCAGTACTTC. Protein: CASSLGGMGNIQYF.

This clonotype was observed many times. J is TRBJ1-2 and V is TRBV28, with D perhaps TRBD1 (5 bases). The V gene's germline CDR1 is MDHEN and CDR2 SYDVKM. There are 13 residues in the CDR3. V was clipped by 3 bases and J by 4 bases, with 9 bases between them. The CDR3, as DNA: TGTGCCAGCAGTTTGGGGCAGCTCTATGGCTACACCTTC. Residues: CASSLGQLYGYTF.